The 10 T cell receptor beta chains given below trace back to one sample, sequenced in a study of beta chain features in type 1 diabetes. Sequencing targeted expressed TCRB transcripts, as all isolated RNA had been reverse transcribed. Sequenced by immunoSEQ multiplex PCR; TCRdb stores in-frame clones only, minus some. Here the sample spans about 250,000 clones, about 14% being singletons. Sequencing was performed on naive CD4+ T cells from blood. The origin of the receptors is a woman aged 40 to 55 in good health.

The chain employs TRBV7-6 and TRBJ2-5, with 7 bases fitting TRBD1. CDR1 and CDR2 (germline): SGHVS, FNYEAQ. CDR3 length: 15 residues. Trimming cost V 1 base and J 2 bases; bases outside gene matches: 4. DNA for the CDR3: TGTGCCAGCAGCTTAGGAGGGACAGCACAAGAGACCCAGTACTTC. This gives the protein CASSLGGTAQETQYF.

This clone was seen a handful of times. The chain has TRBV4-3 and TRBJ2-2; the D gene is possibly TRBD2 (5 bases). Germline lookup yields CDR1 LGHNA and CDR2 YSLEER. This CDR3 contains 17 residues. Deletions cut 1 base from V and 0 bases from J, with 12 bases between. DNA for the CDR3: TGCGCCAGCAGCCAAGTTCTAGCCGGGACGAACACCGGGGAGCTGTTTTTT. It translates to CASSQVLAGTNTGELFF.

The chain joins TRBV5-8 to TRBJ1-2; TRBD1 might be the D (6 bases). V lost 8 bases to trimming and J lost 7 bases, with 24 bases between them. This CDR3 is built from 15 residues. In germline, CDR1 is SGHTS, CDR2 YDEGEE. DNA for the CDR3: TGTGCCAGTCAGAGGGGACACCTAGCCCCTCTTGGCTACACCTTC. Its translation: CASQRGHLAPLGYTF.

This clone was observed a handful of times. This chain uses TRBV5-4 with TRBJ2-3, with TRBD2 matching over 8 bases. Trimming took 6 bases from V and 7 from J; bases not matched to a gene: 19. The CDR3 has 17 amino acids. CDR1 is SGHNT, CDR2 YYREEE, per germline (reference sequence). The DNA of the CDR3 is TGTGCCAGCAAAGAAGGTCCTAGCCGCGGGGGGATGCATACGCAGTATTTT. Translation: CASKEGPSRGGMHTQYF.

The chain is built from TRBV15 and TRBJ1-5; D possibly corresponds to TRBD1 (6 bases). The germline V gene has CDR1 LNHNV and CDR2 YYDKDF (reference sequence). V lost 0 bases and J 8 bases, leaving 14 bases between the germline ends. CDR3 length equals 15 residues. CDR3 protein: CATSRDPQGQEPQHF. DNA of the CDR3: TGTGCCACCAGCAGAGATCCACAGGGCCAAGAGCCCCAGCATTTT.

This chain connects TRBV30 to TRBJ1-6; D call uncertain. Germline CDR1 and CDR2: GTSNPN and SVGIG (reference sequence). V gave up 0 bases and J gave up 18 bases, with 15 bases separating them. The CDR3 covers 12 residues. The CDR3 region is CAWSVGLGRHHF. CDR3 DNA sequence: TGTGCCTGGAGTGTAGGGCTGGGGAGGCACCACTTT.

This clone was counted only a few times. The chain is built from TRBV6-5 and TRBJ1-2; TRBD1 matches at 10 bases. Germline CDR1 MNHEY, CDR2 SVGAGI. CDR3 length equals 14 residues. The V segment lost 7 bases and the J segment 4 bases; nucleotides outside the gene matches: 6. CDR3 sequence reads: CASKLGQGIYGYTF. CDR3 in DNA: TGTGCCAGCAAGCTGGGACAGGGGATCTATGGCTACACCTTC.

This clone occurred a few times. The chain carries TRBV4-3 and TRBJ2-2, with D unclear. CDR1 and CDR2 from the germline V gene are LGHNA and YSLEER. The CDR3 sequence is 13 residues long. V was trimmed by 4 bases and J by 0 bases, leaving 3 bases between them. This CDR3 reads CASSPTNTGELFF. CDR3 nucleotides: TGCGCCAGCAGCCCAACGAACACCGGGGAGCTGTTTTTT.

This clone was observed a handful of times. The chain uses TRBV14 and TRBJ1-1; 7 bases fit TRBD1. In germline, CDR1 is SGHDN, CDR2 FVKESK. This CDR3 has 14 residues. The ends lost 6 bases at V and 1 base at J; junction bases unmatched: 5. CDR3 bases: TGTGCCAGCAGACGACAGGGCGGGAACACTGAAGCTTTCTTT. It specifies CASRRQGGNTEAFF.

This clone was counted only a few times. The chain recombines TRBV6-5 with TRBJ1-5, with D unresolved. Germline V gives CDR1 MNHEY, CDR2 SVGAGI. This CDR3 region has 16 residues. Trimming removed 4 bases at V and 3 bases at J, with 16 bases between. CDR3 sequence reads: CASSSSGGSINQPQHF. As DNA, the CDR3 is TGTGCCAGCAGTTCGTCGGGCGGGAGCATCAATCAGCCCCAGCATTTT.